The subject of this entry is one T cell receptor beta chain. The target antigen is unknown. It was version v3.0 of the immunoSEQ assay that was run at survey level. Repertoires were generated with immunoSEQ multiplex PCR, while TCRdb's copy carries only in-frame clones and drops some. Seen here are tens of thousands of clones, 76% observed once, and the top ten hold 10% to 12%. The data derive from a study of long-term antiretroviral therapy in people with HIV. A minimum of one pre-ART and two post-ART PBMC samples existed for each donor. Each HIV-infected participant was given treatment in the United States. Points from the study as a whole: Clones expanded before ART dominated the repertoire at all time points. Controls had broader CDR3 length ranges than HIV repertoires did.

There are 14 residues in the CDR3. V lost 5 bases, J lost 2 bases, and 10 bases lay in between. Germline CDR1 and CDR2: MNHEY and SVGAGI. Specimen: unsorted PBMCs, collected 1.1 years before starting antiretroviral therapy. This chain joins TRBV6-5 and TRBJ2-1; TRBD2 might be the D (5 bases). The TCR comes from a woman aged 40 to 50 with HIV. The CDR3 DNA follows: TGTGCCAGCAGTACCCTAGCCCCCTACAATGAGCAGTTCTTC. Translated, it gives CASSTLAPYNEQFF.